This T cell receptor (beta chain) derives from a study of cytomegalovirus exposure and HLA in healthy donors (TCRdb year 2017). About the full investigation: An earlier analysis of around 600 of the donors reported roughly 270 Gb of sequence data and some 100 million unique TCR beta sequences from about 179 million T cells. About 310 gigabases of sequencing data and around 87 million unique TCR sequences were included in an early release covering roughly 700 HLA-typed donors. Among the roughly 430 genotyped donors, approximately 77% belonged to the genetic ancestry cluster associated with self-reported Caucasian donors. The study aimed to test whether cataloging public T cell receptors could reveal signatures of past pathogen exposure. The study profiled the T cell repertoires of 550 to 700 subjects by immunosequencing and related them to cytomegalovirus serostatus. In addition to the first cohort of 650 to 750 subjects, a separate validation cohort of approximately 130 different subjects was used. To predict cytomegalovirus infection status, the study brought together high-throughput TCR immunosequencing, statistical association of individual TCRs with disease status, and machine learning. A later analysis re-analyzed previously published TCR beta repertoires from roughly 600 donors and added high-resolution HLA genotyping to study TCR occurrence patterns. Rather than drawing on any new phenotypic data, the later analysis identified candidate immune exposures from TCR beta sequences and the way those sequences occurred across donors. An earlier analysis of 587 of the donors applied high-throughput TCR beta sequencing to assess whether each TCR beta V gene segment acted as functional or pseudogenic. Donor age, sex, ethnicity and CMV serostatus were compiled together with the repertoire data. A later genetic analysis used genome-wide SNP genotypes for about 65% of the 666 donors, treating that subset as a discovery cohort. All discovery cohort repertoires had been generated using a single sequencing platform. HLA typing included class I and class II loci at four-digit resolution. The number of donors typed differed by locus, with about 629-630 for A, B, C, DRB1 and DQB1, roughly 520 for DQA1, 600 to 610 for DPA1, and some 470 for DPB1. Several DR-DQ haplotypes were handled as single units for association and clustering, since linkage in the cohort was strong. Among about 400 genotyped donors of the cohort, an average of about 220,000 unique TCR beta nucleotide sequences was sequenced per donor, of which about 18% were non-productive.

What the work shows at the level of the full study, not this receptor alone: Cytomegalovirus status was reported to be diagnosed by the classifier with high specificity and sensitivity in both the original and validation cohorts. A later analysis found that TCR association rates varied across HLA loci, with DRB1 alleles showing the most associated TCRs and HLA-C alleles the fewest. Most CMV-associated TCR beta chains appeared to be HLA-restricted in a later analysis, and the HLA associations seemed to be driven largely by CMV exposure. A further reported finding was that TCR beta sequences accurately predicted the HLA-A and HLA-B alleles for most subjects in the first cohort. The cohort was sequenced for TCR beta chains only, and without alpha or paired-chain data the features that could be detected were limited. Most TCR sequences were seen in very few donors, while some public TCRs were found in many individuals. A total of 164 TCR beta chains were listed by the study as associated with cytomegalovirus. At a false discovery rate of 0.05, a later analysis linked under 20,000 TCR beta sequences to specific HLA alleles. In an earlier analysis of some 500 of the donors, most TCR beta V segments were observed in productive rearrangements about 90% or about 30% of the time, broadly matching IMGT annotations. Compared with equally common non-associated chains, HLA-associated TCR beta chains in a later analysis were more clonally expanded and had lower generation probabilities. Correlated functional status among segregating V segments might be attributable to linkage disequilibrium, but an unknown experimental factor could not be ruled out. A later genetic analysis reported fewer N-insertions in productive TCRs among donors in an Asian-associated ancestry cluster than the roughly 690-donor mean. When HLA alleles, especially DR and DQ, strongly co-occurred, TCR associations were difficult to assign to individual alleles. The presence/absence analyses assumed that sequencing depth was roughly uniform across donors, and that assumption may not be true. The sequencing pipeline was judged likely to have produced a cluster of highly shared sequence variants as a technical artifact. The 87-base-pair reads could not distinguish some IMGT-functional V segments, including TRBV6-2 and TRBV6-3, so those segments were excluded. In vitro tests confirmed that a few of the cytomegalovirus-associated TCR beta chains recognize cytomegalovirus antigens. V-gene and J-gene trimming of TCR beta chains was associated with a missense DCLRE1C variant in a later genetic analysis, and the association was replicated in an independent cohort. HLA typing was unavailable for some donors at each locus, so association tests used only the typed subset. Because counts were too low, approximately 18 rarely observed V segments, including chromosome 9 orphons, were excluded from the earlier analysis of around 590 of the donors. Immune exposure information for the cohort was limited to CMV serostatus. According to a later analysis, parvovirus B19, influenza, CMV and Epstein-Barr virus appeared linked to several top co-occurrence clusters. The authors suggested that the approach could potentially be extended to other disease states and immunological phenotypes.

CDR1 SGHRS and CDR2 YFSETQ are derived from the germline V gene. The CDR3 sequence holds 14 residues, the cysteine and phenylalanine included. Only the CDR3 DNA is retained, 42 bases long and in frame from the first base. V gives up 0 bases and J gives up 0 bases, and the segment between their germline ends measures 7 bases. The cohort comprised some 700 healthy bone marrow donors. At the time of sampling, every cohort member was nominally healthy, though immune exposures that went unrecorded were likely present. CMV serostatus was recorded as positive for roughly 300 and negative for 352 of the 666 cohort members, whereas no CMV serostatus was recorded for the donor in question. A peripheral blood sample was collected from each donor, and TCR beta sequencing was performed on peripheral blood mononuclear cells. Genomic DNA was extracted from the blood cell samples with the Qiagen DNeasy Blood Extraction Kit.

Notes on this clone: What antigen it recognizes has not been identified. The record has no base qualities; no much larger clone is one base away. Other DNA sequences in the same sample also yield this CDR3.

The protocol used for the library was the immunoSEQ multiplex PCR assay. A mixture of 60 forward primers for TCR Vbeta segments and 13 reverse primers for TCR Jbeta segments was used in the multiplex PCR. Amplification of the CDR3 region of rearranged TCR beta genes was performed with a multiplex PCR assay on genomic DNA. The amplified TCR beta libraries were sequenced on the Illumina HiSeq System as 87-base-pair reads. The original methods were these. In a later analysis, tens of millions of unique TCR beta chains were counted across the approximately 620 repertoires, and approximately 9.9 million of these chains were shared by at least two donors. To remove PCR and sequencing errors, raw reads were error-corrected and collapsed into unique sequences using a nearest-neighbor algorithm that merged closely related sequences. Alignment of CDR3 sequences to IMGT reference sequences was used to assign V, D and J gene segments. For a sequence to be retained, at least a six-nucleotide match to both a V gene segment and a J gene segment was required. A rearrangement counted as productive if the CDR3 had no stop codons and remained in frame with V and J, and every other rearrangement counted as non-productive. CDR3 was defined according to IMGT convention as the region running from the second conserved V-encoded cysteine to the conserved J-encoded phenylalanine. The earlier analysis of about 590 of the donors excluded sequences that lacked an unambiguous match to a single V gene segment. An earlier analysis of about 600 of the donors called V segments functional above 56.7% productive rearrangements and segregating when the between-donor standard deviation exceeded 5%. A statistical classification framework was developed to diagnose cytomegalovirus status using the catalog of TCR beta chain sequences. V and J gene assignment, in a later analysis, came from comparing TCR nucleotide sequences with IMGT/GENE-DB human TR gene sequences. Using the TCRdist pipeline, a later analysis assigned CDR3 sequences along with most-parsimonious VDJ recombination scenarios. In a later analysis, every TCR beta chain was defined by the combination of its CDR3 amino acid sequence and its V-gene family, and reads without a unique V-gene family were dropped. As a way to deal with suspected cross-contamination and a sequencing artifact, a later analysis dropped under 600 nucleotide sequences that were highly shared and had low generation probability. In a later analysis, a clonal expansion index was calculated for each public chain from normalized within-repertoire ranks of inferred template counts. A later analysis computed generation probabilities with a VDJ recombination model fitted to out-of-frame rearrangements, and checked the results against IGoR. Hypergeometric tests were used in a later analysis to score TCR-TCR, TCR-HLA and TCR-CMV co-occurrence, with a repertoire-size bias correction applied to the TCR pairs. To estimate false discovery rates, a later analysis permuted the HLA or CMV assignments 20 times. In a later analysis, co-occurring TCRs were grouped using DBSCAN, with TCRdist sequence similarity added in when clustering inside HLA-allele-positive subsets. Co-occurrence clustering excluded repertoires with fewer than 30,000 or more than 120,000 public chains, plus five with anomalous nucleotide sharing. This is the immuneACCESS table as TCRdb keeps it, with only in-frame sequences that have V and J called. A part of the clones is gone; compared with another copy, unresolved V genes explain less than half, and the rest is unexplained. For V, J and clone size, that table is used; D and trimming come from the DNA. A total of 200,000 to 250,000 clones appear in this sample, 85% to 90% of them only once. About 1.2% of the sample rests with the top ten.

The sequencing sample was made of PBMCs. The sequence is built from TRBV5-1 and TRBJ2-7, with the D gene call left open. The clonotype originates from a human donor in good health. The nucleotides are TGCGCCAGCAGCTTGGATCGGAGCTCCTACGAGCAGTACTTC. Its translation is CASSLDRSSYEQYF. Beyond the CDR3, the reference TRBV5-1 and TRBJ2-7 genes provide the residues; the full variable domain reads: KAGVTQTPRYLIKTRGQQVTLSCSPISGHRSVSWYQQTPGQGLQFLFEYFSETQRNKGNFPGRFSGRQFSNSRSEMNVSTLELGDSALYLCASSLDRSSYEQYFGPGTRLTVT.